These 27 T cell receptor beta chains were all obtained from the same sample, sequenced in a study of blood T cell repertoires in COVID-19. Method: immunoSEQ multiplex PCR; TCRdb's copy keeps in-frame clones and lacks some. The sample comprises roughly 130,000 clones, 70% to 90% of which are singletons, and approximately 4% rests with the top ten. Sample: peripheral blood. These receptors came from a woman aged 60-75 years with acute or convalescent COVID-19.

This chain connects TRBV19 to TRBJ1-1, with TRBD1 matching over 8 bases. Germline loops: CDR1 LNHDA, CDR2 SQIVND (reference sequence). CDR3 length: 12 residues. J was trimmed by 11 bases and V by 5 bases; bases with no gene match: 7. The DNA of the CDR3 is TGTGCCAGTAGTGCCGGGACAGGTCGGGCTTTCTTT. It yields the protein CASSAGTGRAFF.

CDR3 nucleotide sequence: TGTGCCTGGAGGGACAGTGCCCTCAATCAGCCCCAGCATTTT. Amino acid sequence: CAWRDSALNQPQHF. This chain links TRBV30 with TRBJ1-5, with a possible D match to TRBD1 (6 bases). CDR3 size: 14 residues. Germline CDR1 reads GTSNPN; CDR2 reads SVGIG (reference sequence). Trimming shortened V by 3 bases and J by 3 bases, and 12 bases separated the two germline ends.

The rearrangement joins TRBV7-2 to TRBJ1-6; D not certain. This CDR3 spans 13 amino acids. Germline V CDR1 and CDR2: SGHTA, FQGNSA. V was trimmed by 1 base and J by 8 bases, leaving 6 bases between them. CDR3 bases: TGTGCCAGCAGCTTAGGTCAGGATTCACCCCTCCACTTT. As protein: CASSLGQDSPLHF.

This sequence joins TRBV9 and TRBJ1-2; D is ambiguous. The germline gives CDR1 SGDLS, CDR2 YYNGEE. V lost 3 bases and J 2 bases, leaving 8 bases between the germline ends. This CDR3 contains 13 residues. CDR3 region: CASSGAGNYGYTF. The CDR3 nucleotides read TGTGCCAGCAGCGGTGCGGGGAACTATGGCTACACCTTC.

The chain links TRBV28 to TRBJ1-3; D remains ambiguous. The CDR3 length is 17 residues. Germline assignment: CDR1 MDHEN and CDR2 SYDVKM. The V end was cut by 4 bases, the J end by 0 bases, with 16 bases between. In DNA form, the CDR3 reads TGTGCCAGCAGTTCCCCGAGGGAGGCCCTCTCTGGAAACACCATATATTTT. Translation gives CASSSPREALSGNTIYF. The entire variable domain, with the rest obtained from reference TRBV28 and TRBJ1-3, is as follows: DVKVTQSSRYLVKRTGEKVFLECVQDMDHENMFWYRQDPGLGLRLIYFSYDVKMKEKGDIPEGYSVSREKKERFSLILESASTNQTSMYLCASSSPREALSGNTIYFGEGSWLTVV.

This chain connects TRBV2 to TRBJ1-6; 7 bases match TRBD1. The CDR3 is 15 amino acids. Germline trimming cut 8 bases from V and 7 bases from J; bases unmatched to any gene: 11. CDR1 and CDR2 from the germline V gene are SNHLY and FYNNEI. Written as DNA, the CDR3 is TGTGCCAGCCCTCGACAGGGAGTCGTCAATTCACCCCTCCACTTT. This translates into CASPRQGVVNSPLHF. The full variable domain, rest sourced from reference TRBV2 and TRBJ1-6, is EPEVTQTPSHQVTQMGQEVILRCVPISNHLYFYWYRQILGQKVEFLVSFYNNEISEKSEIFDDQFSVERPDGSNFTLKIRSTKLEDSAMYFCASPRQGVVNSPLHFGNGTRLTVT.

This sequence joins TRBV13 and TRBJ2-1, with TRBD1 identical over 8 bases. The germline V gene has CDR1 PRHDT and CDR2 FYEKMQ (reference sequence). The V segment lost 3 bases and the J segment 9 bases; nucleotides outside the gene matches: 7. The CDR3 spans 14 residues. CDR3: CASSLIRGRGEQFF. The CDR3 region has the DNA TGTGCCAGCAGCTTGATCAGGGGGCGAGGTGAGCAGTTCTTC.

For the CDR3, the DNA is TGCGCCAGCAGTGTCTATACTAGCGGGTTAAGGGAGGATGAGCAGTTCTTC. Translation gives CASSVYTSGLREDEQFF. V is TRBV10-2 and J is TRBJ2-1; 9 bases map to TRBD2. Trimming at V came to 4 bases and at J to 8 bases, leaving 15 bases not matched to a gene. Germline-derived CDR1 and CDR2 are WSHSY and SAAADI. The CDR3 has 17 amino acids.

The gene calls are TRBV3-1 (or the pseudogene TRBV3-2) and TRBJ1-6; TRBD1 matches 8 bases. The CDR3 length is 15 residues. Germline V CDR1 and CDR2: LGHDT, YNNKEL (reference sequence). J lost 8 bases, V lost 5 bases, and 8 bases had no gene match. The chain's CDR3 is CASSTWTGRDSPLHF. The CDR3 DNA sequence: TGTGCCAGCAGCACTTGGACAGGGAGAGATTCACCCCTCCACTTT.

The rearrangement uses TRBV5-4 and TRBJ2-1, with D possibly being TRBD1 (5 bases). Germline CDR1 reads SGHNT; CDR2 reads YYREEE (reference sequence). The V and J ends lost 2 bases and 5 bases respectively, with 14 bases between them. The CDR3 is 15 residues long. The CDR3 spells CASSLGVSRDNEQFF. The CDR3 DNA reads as TGTGCCAGCAGCTTAGGGGTAAGCAGGGACAATGAGCAGTTCTTC.

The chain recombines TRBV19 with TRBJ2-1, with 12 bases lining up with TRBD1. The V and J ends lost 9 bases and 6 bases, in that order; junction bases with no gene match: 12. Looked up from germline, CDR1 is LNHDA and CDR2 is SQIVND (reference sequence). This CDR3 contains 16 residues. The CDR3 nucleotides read TGTGCCAGCGCCACTCCTCCGGGACAGGGGGCCAATGAGCAGTTCTTC. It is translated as CASATPPGQGANEQFF.

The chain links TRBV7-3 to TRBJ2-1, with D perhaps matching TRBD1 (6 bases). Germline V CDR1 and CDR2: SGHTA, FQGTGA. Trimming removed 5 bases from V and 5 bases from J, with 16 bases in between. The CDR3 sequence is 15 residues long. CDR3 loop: CASSHRADINNEQFF. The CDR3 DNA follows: TGTGCCAGCAGCCACAGGGCAGACATCAACAATGAGCAGTTCTTC. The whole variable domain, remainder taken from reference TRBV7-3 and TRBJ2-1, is GAGVSQTPSNKVTEKGKYVELRCDPISGHTALYWYRQSLGQGPEFLIYFQGTGAADDSGLPNDRFFAVRPEGSVSTLKIQRTERGDSAVYLCASSHRADINNEQFFGPGTRLTVL.

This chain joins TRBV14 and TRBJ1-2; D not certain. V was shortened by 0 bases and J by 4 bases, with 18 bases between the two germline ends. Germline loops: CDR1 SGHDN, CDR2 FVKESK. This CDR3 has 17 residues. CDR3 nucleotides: TGTGCCAGCAGCCAAGATCAGGTGGATTGGCAACCCTATGGCTACACCTTC. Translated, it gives CASSQDQVDWQPYGYTF.

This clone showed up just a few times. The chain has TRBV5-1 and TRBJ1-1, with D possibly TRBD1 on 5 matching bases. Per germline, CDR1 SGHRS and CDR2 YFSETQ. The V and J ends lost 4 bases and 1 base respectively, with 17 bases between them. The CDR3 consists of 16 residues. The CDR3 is CASSIGLGGRNTEAFF. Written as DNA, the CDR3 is TGCGCCAGCAGCATCGGGCTCGGGGGGAGGAACACTGAAGCTTTCTTT.

The CDR3 region has the DNA TGCGCCAGCAGCCAAGTACCAGGGGCAATAGGTGAAGCTTTCTTT. Translation: CASSQVPGAIGEAFF. J is TRBJ1-1 and V is TRBV4-1, with D maybe TRBD1 (6 bases). V was shortened by 1 base and J by 7 bases, with 16 bases between the two germline ends. The CDR3 totals 15 residues. Germline loops: CDR1 MGHRA, CDR2 YSYEKL.

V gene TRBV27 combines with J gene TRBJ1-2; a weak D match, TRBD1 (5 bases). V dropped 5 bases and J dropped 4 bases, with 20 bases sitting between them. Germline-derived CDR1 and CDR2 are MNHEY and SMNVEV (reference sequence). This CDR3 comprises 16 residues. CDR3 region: CASSDLLQGGIYGYTF. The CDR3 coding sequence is TGTGCCAGCAGTGACCTCCTTCAGGGCGGTATCTATGGCTACACCTTC.

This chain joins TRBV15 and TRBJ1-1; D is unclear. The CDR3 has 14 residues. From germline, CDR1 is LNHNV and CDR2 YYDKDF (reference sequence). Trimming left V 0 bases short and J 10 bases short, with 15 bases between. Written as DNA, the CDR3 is TGTGCCACCAGCAGAGATTCGGTTGACGGAGGAGCTTTCTTT. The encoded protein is CATSRDSVDGGAFF.

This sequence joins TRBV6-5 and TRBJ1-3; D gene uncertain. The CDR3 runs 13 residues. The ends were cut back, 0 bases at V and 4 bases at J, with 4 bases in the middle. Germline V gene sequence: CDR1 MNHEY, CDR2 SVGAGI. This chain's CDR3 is CASSYSTGNTIYF. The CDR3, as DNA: TGTGCCAGCAGTTACTCGACAGGAAACACCATATATTTT.

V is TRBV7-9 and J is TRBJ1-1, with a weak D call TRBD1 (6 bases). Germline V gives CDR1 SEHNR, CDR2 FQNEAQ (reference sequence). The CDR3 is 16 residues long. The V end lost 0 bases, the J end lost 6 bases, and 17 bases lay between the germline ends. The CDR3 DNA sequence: TGTGCCAGCAGCTTAGCTTCGGGGGGCGCGTTCTCTGAAGCTTTCTTT. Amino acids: CASSLASGGAFSEAFF.

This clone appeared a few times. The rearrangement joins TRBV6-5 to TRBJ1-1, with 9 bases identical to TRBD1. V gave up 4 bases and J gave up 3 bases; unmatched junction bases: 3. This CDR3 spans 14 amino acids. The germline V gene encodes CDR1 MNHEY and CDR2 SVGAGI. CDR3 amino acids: CASSWGQGDTEAFF. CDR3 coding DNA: TGTGCCAGCAGTTGGGGACAGGGCGACACTGAAGCTTTCTTT.

The CDR3 loop is CASSLASVRGQYV. The CDR3 nucleotides are TGTGCCAGCAGCTTGGCGAGTGTCCGAGGGCAGTACGTC. The rearrangement joins TRBV5-5 to TRBJ2-7, with unresolved D. Trimming removed 0 bases from V and 9 bases from J, with 13 bases in between. This CDR3 comprises 13 residues. Looked up from germline, CDR1 is SGHKS and CDR2 is YYEKEE (reference sequence).

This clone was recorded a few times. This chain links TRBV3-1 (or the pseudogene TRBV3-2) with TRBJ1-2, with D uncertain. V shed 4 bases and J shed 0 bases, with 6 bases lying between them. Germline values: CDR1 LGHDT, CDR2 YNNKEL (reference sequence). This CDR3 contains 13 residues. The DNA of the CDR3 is TGTGCCAGCAGCCCTTCAGCTAACTATGGCTACACCTTC. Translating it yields CASSPSANYGYTF.

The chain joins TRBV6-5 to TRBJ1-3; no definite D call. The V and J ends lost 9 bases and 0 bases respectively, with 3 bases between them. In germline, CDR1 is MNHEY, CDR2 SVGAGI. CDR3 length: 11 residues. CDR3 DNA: TGTGCCAGTCACTCTGGAAACACCATATATTTT. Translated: CASHSGNTIYF.

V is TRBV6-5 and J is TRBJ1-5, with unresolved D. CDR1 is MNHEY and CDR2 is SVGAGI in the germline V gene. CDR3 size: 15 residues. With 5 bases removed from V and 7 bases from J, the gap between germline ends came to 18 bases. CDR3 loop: CASSLFSAIGQPQHF. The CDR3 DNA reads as TGTGCCAGCAGTCTTTTTAGTGCGATCGGGCAGCCCCAGCATTTT.

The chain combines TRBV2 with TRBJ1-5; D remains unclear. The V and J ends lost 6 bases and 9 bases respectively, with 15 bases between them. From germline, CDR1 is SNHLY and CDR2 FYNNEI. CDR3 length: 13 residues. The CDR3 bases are TGTGCCAGCAGCTTCGGGGAGCGAGGGCCCCAGCATTTT. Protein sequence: CASSFGERGPQHF. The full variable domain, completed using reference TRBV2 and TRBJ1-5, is EPEVTQTPSHQVTQMGQEVILRCVPISNHLYFYWYRQILGQKVEFLVSFYNNEISEKSEIFDDQFSVERPDGSNFTLKIRSTKLEDSAMYFCASSFGERGPQHFGDGTRLSIL.

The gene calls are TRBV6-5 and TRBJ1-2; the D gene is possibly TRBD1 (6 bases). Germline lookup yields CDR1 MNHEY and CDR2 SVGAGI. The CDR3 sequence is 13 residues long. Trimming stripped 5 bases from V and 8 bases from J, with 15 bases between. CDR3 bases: TGTGCCAGCAGTACAAGACAGGTTAGGGGCTACACCTTC. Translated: CASSTRQVRGYTF.

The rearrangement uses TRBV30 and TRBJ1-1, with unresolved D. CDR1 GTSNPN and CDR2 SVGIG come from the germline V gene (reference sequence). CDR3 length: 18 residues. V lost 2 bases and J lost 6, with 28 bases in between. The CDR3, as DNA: TGTGCCTGGAGTAAACGGGGATACGGCCAGAAACAGAGGGCTGAAGCTTTCTTT. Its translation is CAWSKRGYGQKQRAEAFF.